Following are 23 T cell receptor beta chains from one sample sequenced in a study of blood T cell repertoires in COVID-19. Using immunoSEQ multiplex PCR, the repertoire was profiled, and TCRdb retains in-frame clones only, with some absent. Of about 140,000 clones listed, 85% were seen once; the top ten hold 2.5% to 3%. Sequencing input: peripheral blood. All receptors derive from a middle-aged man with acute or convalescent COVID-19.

DNA of the CDR3: TGTGCCAGCACCGCGACAGGGGGGGAGAATCAGCCCCAGCATTTT. Protein sequence: CASTATGGENQPQHF. The chain has TRBV27 and TRBJ1-5; 9 bases align to TRBD1. V lost 7 bases to trimming and J lost 4 bases; unmatched junction nucleotides: 8. Germline CDR1 and CDR2: MNHEY and SMNVEV (reference sequence). This CDR3 has 15 amino acids.

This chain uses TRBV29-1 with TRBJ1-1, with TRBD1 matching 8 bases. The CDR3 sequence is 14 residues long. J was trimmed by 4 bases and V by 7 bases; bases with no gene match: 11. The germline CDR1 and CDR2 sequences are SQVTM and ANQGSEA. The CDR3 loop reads CSGIRTGRGTEAFF. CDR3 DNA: TGCAGCGGCATACGGACAGGGAGGGGCACTGAAGCTTTCTTT.

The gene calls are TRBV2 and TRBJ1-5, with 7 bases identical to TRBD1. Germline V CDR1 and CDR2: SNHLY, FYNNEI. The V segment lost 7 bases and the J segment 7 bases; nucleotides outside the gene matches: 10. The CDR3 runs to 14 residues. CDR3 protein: CASTPTGTRQPQHF. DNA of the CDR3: TGTGCCAGCACCCCGACAGGGACAAGGCAGCCCCAGCATTTT.

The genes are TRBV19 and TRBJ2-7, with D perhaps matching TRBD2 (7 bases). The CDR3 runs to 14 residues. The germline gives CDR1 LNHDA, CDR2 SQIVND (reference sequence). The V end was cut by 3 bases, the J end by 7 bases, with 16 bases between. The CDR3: CASSIPGGPREQYF. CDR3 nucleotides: TGTGCCAGTAGTATTCCCGGGGGGCCCAGGGAGCAGTACTTC. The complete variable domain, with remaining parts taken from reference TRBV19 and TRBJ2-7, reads DGGITQSPKYLFRKEGQNVTLSCEQNLNHDAMYWYRQDPGQGLRLIYYSQIVNDFQKGDIAEGYSVSREKKESFPLTVTSAQKNPTAFYLCASSIPGGPREQYFGPGTRLTVT.

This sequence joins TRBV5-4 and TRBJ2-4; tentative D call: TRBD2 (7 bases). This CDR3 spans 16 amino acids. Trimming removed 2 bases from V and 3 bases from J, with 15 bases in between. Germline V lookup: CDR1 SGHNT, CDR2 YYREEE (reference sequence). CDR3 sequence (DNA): TGTGCCAGCAGCTTCTCGGGGGGCTTCGACAAAAACATTCAGTACTTC. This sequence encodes CASSFSGGFDKNIQYF.

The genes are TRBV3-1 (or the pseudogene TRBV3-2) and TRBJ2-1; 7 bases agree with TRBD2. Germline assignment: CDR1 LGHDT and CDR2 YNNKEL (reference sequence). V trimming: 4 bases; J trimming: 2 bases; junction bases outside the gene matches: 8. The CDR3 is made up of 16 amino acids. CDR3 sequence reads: CASSPSGGGTYNEQFF. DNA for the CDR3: TGTGCCAGCAGCCCCAGCGGCGGGGGTACCTACAATGAGCAGTTCTTC.

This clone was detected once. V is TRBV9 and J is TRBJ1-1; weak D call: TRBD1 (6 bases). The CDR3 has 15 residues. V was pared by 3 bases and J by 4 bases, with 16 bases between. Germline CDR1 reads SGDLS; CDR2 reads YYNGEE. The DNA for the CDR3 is TGTGCCAGCAGCGCACGACAGGAGGCGATCACTGAAGCTTTCTTT. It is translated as CASSARQEAITEAFF.

CDR3 nucleotide sequence: TGTGCCAGCGCTATACAGGGAGAGACCCAGTACTTC. This sequence encodes CASAIQGETQYF. The J gene is TRBJ2-5, the V gene TRBV11-2, with D tentatively TRBD1 (6 bases). The germline CDR1 and CDR2 sequences are SGHAT and FQNNGV. The CDR3 covers 12 residues. V lost 8 bases to trimming and J lost 4 bases, with 11 bases between them. The whole variable domain, remainder taken from reference TRBV11-2 and TRBJ2-5, is EAGVAQSPRYKIIEKRQSVAFWCNPISGHATLYWYQQILGQGPKLLIQFQNNGVVDDSQLPKDRFSAERLKGVDSTLKIQPAKLEDSAVYLCASAIQGETQYFGPGTRLLVL.

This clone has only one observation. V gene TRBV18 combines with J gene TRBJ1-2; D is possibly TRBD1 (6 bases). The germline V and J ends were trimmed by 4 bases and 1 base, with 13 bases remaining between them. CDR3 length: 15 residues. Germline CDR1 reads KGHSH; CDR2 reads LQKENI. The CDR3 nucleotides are TGTGCCAGCTCACGCCGGGACATGAGTAACTATGGCTACACCTTC. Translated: CASSRRDMSNYGYTF. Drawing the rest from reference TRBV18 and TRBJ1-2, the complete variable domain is NAGVMQNPRHLVRRRGQEARLRCSPMKGHSHVYWYRQLPEEGLKFMVYLQKENIIDESGMPKERFSAEFPKEGPSILRIQQVVRGDSAAYFCASSRRDMSNYGYTFGSGTRLTVV.

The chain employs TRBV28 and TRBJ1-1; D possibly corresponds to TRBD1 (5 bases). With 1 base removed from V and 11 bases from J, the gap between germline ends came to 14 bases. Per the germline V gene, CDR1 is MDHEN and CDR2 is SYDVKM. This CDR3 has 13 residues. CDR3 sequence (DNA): TGTGCCAGCAGTTTATACGGGGGAGGAGTTGCTTTCTTT. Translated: CASSLYGGGVAFF.

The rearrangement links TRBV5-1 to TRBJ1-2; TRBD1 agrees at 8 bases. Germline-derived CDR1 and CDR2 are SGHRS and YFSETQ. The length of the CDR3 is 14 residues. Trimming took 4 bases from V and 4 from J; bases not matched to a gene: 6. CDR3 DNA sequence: TGCGCCAGCAGCCCCGCAGGGGGCGGCTATGGCTACACCTTC. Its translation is CASSPAGGGYGYTF.

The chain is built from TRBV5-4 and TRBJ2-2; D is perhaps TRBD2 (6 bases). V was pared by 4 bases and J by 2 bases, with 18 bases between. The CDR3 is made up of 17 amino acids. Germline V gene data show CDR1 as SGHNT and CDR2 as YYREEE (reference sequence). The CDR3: CASSPFGGGVNTGELFF. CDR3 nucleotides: TGTGCCAGCAGCCCGTTTGGTGGAGGGGTAAACACCGGGGAGCTGTTTTTT.

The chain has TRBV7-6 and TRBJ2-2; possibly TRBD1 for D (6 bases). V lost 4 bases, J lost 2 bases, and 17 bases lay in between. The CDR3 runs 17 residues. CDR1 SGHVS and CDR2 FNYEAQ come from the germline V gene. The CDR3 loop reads CASSSSIGQKNTGELFF. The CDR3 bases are TGTGCCAGCAGCTCTTCCATCGGACAGAAAAACACCGGGGAGCTGTTTTTT.

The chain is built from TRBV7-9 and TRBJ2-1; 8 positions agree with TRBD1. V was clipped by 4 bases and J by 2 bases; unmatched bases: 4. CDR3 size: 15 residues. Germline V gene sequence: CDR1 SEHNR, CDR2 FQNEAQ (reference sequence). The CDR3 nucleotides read TGTGCCAGCAGCTCTCCGGACAGGGCCTACAATGAGCAGTTCTTC. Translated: CASSSPDRAYNEQFF.

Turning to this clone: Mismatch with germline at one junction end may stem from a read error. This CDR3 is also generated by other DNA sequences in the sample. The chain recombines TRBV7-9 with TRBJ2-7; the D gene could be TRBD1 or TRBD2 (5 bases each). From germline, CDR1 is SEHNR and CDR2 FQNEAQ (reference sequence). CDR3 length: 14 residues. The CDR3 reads CASSLGGRGGEQYF. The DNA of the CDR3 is TGTGCCAGCAGTTTAGGAGGAAGGGGTGGTGAGCAGTACTTC.

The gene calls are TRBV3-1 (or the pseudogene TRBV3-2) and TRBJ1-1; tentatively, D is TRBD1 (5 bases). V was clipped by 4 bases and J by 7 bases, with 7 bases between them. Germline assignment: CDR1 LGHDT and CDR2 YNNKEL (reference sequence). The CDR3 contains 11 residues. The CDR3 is CASSRGFEAFF. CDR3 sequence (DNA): TGTGCCAGCAGCCGGGGCTTTGAAGCTTTCTTT.

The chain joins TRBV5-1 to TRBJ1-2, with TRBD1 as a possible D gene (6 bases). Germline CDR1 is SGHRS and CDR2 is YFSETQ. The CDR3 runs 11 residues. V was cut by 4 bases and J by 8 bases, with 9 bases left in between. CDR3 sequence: CASSPGGGYTF. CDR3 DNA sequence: TGCGCCAGCAGCCCGGGGGGCGGCTACACCTTC.

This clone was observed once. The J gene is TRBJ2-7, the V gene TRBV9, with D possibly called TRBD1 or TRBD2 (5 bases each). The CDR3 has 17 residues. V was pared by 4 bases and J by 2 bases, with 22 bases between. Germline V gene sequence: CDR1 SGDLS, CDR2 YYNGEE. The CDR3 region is CASSLGAGRGRAYEQYF. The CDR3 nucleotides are TGTGCCAGCAGCCTAGGGGCAGGCCGGGGAAGGGCCTACGAGCAGTACTTC.

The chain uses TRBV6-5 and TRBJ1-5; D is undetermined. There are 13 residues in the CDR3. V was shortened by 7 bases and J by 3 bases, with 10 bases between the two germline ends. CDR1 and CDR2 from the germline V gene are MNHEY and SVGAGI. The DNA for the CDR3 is TGTGCCAGCACTCGGTCCCTCAATCAGCCCCAGCATTTT. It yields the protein CASTRSLNQPQHF.

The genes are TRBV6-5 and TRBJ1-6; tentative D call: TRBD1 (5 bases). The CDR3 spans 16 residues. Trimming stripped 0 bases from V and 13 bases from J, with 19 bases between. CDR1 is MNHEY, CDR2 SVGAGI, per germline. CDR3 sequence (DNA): TGTGCCAGCAGTTACTCGGCCGGGGGAATAGTGTCGCCCCTCCACTTT. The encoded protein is CASSYSAGGIVSPLHF.

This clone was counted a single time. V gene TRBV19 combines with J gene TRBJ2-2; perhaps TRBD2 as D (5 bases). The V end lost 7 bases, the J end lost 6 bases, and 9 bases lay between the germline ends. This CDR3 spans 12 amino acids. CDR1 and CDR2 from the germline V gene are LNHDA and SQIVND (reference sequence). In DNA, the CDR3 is TGTGCCAGTACCCGGGATTCCGGGGAGCTGTTTTTT. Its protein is CASTRDSGELFF.

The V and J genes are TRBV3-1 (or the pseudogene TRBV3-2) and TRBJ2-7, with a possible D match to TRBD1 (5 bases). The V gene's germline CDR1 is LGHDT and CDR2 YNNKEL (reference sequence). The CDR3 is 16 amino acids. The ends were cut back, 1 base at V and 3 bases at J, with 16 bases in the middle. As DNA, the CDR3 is TGTGCCAGCAGCCAAGTAGGGCAGGGCCATTTCTACGAGCAGTACTTC. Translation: CASSQVGQGHFYEQYF.

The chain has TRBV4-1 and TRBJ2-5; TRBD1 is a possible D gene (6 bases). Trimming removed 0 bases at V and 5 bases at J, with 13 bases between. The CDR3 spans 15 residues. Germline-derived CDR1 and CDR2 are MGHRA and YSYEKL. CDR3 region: CASSQEGALGETQYF. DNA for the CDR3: TGCGCCAGCAGCCAAGAGGGGGCTCTGGGTGAGACCCAGTACTTC.